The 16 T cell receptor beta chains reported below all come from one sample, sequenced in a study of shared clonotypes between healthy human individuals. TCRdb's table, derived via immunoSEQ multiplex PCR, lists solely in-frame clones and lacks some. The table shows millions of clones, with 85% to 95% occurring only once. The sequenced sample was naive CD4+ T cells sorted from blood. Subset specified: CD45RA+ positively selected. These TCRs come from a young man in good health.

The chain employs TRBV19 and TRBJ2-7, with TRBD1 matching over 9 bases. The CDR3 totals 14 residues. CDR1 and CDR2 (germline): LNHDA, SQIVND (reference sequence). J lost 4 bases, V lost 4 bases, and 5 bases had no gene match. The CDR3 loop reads CASSTTGGKYEQYF. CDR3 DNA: TGTGCCAGTAGTACTACAGGGGGCAAATACGAGCAGTACTTC.

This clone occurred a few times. DNA for the CDR3: TGTGCCAGCAGCCAAGGACCCGCGTCCGGATCAGGGAATTCACCCCTCCACTTT. Translated, it gives CASSQGPASGSGNSPLHF. The chain is built from TRBV4-2 and TRBJ1-6; possibly TRBD1 for D (5 bases). Germline V CDR1 and CDR2: LGHNA, YNFKEQ. Trimming took off 1 base at V and 7 bases at J, with 20 bases between the two ends. The CDR3 extends over 18 amino acids.

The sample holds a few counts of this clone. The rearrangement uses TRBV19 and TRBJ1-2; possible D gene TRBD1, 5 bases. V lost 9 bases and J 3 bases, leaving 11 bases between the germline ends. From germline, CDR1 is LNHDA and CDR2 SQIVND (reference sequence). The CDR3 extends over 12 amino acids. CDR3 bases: TGTGCCAGCTCCAGGGTCGACTATGGCTACACCTTC. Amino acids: CASSRVDYGYTF.

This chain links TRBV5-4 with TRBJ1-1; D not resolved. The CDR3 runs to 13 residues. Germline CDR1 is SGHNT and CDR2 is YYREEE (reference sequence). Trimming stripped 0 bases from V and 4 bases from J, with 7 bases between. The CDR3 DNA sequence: TGTGCCAGCAGCTTGGAGGGAAGCACTGAAGCTTTCTTT. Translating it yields CASSLEGSTEAFF.

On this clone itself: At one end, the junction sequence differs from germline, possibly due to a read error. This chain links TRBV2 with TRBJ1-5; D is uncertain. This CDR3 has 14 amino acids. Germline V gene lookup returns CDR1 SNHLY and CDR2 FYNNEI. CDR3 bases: TGTGCCAGCAGGGAAGACACCGACAATCAGCCCCAGCATTTT. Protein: CASREDTDNQPQHF.

The CDR3 is CASSINPLPGGYNEQFF. The CDR3 coding sequence is TGTGCCAGTAGTATTAATCCCCTGCCAGGGGGATACAATGAGCAGTTCTTC. The gene calls are TRBV19 and TRBJ2-1; 7 nucleotides agree with TRBD1. With V trimmed by 3 bases and J by 4 bases, 12 bases remained unmatched. The CDR3 has 17 amino acids. Germline loops: CDR1 LNHDA, CDR2 SQIVND (reference sequence).

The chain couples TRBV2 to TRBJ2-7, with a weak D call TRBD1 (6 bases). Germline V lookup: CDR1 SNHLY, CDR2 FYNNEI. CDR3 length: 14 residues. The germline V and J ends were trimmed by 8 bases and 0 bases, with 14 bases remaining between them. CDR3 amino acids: CASQTGSSSYEQYF. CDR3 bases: TGTGCCAGCCAGACAGGCTCGAGCTCCTACGAGCAGTACTTC.

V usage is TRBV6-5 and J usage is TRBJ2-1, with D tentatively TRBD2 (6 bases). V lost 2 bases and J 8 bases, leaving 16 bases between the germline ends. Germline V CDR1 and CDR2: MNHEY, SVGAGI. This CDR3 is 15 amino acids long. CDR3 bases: TGTGCCAGCAGTTACCCTGGGGGAGGCGGGGATGAGCAGTTCTTC. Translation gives CASSYPGGGGDEQFF.

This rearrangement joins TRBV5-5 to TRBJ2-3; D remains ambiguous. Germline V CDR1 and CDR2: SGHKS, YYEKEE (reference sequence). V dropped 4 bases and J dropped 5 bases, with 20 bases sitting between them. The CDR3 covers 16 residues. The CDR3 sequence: CASSAVDTWGGDTQYF. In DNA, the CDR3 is TGTGCCAGCAGCGCAGTCGACACCTGGGGTGGAGATACGCAGTATTTT.

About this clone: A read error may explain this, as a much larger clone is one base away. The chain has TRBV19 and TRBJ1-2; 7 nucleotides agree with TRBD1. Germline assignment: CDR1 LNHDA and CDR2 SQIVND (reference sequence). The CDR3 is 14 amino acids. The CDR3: CASSAPDRLNGCTF. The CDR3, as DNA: TGTGCCAGTAGTGCCCCGGACAGGCTTAATGGCTGCACCTTC.

CDR3 amino acids: CASGLAQLAGAVGTQYF. The CDR3 DNA reads as TGTGCTAGTGGTTTGGCCCAACTTGCTGGGGCGGTAGGGACCCAGTACTTC. This chain connects TRBV12-5 to TRBJ2-5; possible D gene TRBD1, 5 bases. CDR1 and CDR2 (germline): LGHNT, FRNRAP. CDR3 length: 17 residues. Trimming removed 1 base from V and 7 bases from J, with 22 bases in between.

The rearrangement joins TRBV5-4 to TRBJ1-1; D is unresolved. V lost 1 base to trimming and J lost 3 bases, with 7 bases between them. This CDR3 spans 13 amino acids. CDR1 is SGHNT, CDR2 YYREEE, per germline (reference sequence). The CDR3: CASSLMDDTEAFF. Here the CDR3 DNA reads TGTGCCAGCAGCTTGATGGATGACACTGAAGCTTTCTTT.

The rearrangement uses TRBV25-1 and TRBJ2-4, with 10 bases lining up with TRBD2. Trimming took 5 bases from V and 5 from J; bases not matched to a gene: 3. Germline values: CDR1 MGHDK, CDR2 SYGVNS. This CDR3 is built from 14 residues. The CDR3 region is CASSHSGGQNIQYF. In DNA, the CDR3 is TGTGCCAGCAGTCATAGCGGGGGGCAAAACATTCAGTACTTC.

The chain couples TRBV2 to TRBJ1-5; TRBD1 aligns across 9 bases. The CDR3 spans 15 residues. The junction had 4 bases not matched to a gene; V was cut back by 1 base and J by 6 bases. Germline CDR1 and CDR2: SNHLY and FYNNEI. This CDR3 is CASSEGQGGTQPQHF. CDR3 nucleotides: TGTGCCAGCAGTGAAGGACAGGGGGGAACTCAGCCCCAGCATTTT. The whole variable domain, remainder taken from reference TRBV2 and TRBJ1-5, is EPEVTQTPSHQVTQMGQEVILRCVPISNHLYFYWYRQILGQKVEFLVSFYNNEISEKSEIFDDQFSVERPDGSNFTLKIRSTKLEDSAMYFCASSEGQGGTQPQHFGDGTRLSIL.

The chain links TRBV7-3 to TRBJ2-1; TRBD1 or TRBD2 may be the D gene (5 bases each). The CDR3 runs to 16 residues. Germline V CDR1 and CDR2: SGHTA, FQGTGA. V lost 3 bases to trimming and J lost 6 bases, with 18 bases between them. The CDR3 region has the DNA TGTGCCAGCAGCTTGGGCCCCTTCGGGGCCTTCAATGAGCAGTTCTTC. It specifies CASSLGPFGAFNEQFF.

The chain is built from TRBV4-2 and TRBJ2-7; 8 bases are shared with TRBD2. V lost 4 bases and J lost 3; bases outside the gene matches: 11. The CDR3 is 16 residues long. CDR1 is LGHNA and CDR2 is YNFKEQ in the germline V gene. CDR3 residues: CASSPQGPSGGYEQYF. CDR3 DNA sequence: TGTGCCAGCAGCCCCCAAGGTCCGAGCGGGGGCTACGAGCAGTACTTC.